The present T cell receptor beta chain was sequenced within a study of cytomegalovirus exposure and HLA in healthy donors. Broader study findings: On later analysis, the bulk of CMV-associated TCR beta chains appeared to be HLA-restricted. According to a later analysis, donors in an Asian-associated ancestry cluster reportedly had fewer N-insertions than the 666-donor mean. Later, TCR association rates were found to vary by HLA locus, highest for DRB1 and lowest for HLA-C.

The CDR3 totals 14 residues. Germline CDR1 and CDR2: SGHTS and YDEGEE. V was cut by 4 bases and J by 1 base, with 8 bases left in between. In the PCR, 60 Vbeta and 13 Jbeta primers were used. The assay was immunoSEQ multiplex PCR, and TCRdb's table has in-frame clones only and misses some. This sample carries more than 90,000 clones, approximately 80% of them seen once, and the ten largest clones take roughly 4%. As regards this clone: Its matching antigen is unknown.

This clonotype was sampled from a woman in her 70s in good health and CMV-seropositive. The sample taken for sequencing was PBMCs. This chain links TRBV5-8 with TRBJ2-2; a weak D match, TRBD1 (5 bases). The CDR3 nucleotides read TGTGCCAGCAGCCTAAGGGGGAACACCGGGGAGCTGTTTTTT. Its translation: CASSLRGNTGELFF.